This is a list of T cell receptor beta chains from one sample in a study of blood T cell repertoires in COVID-19. Measured with immunoSEQ multiplex PCR; TCRdb has only the in-frame clones, and not every one. This table holds 150,000 to 200,000 clones, roughly 85% found once. What was sequenced was PBMCs or T cells enriched from blood (not recorded which). Source of these receptors: a woman between 45 and 65 years old who had recovered from COVID-19. The CDR3 runs from the conserved cysteine through the conserved F or W. Fields, in order: V gene, D gene, clone size, J gene, CDR3 DNA, CDR3 protein. The D gene is left open where the match is weak. Clone size is shown for a subset of rows, as once, few, many or a class of expanded clone.

TRBV28	-	-	TRBJ1-2	TGTGCCAGCAGTTTTCTCGGGGGGCGAACTGGCTACACCTTC	CASSFLGGRTGYTF
TRBV3-1/TRBV3-2	-	-	TRBJ2-1	TGTGCCAGCAGCCAGCGGGCCTCCTACAATGAGCAGTTCTTC	CASSQRASYNEQFF
TRBV7-6	TRBD2	-	TRBJ2-3	TGTGCCAGCAGCTCGCGGGGAGGGAGCACAGATACGCAGTATTTT	CASSSRGGSTDTQYF
TRBV10-3	-	-	TRBJ1-2	TGTGCCGCGCAAGGAGAGGGCTACACCTTC	CAAQGEGYTF
TRBV6-4	-	-	TRBJ2-5	TGTGCCAGCAGTGCAGGTTCCGCCTCGGAGACCCAGTACTTC	CASSAGSASETQYF
TRBV6-6	-	-	TRBJ2-2	TGTGCCAGCAGTCCTCAAACGGGGGGCGCGGGCACCGGGGAGCTGTTTTTT	CASSPQTGGAGTGELFF
TRBV9	TRBD1	-	TRBJ1-3	TGTGCCAGCAGCGCCCCCCCGACAGGGGCTGGAAACACCATATATTTT	CASSAPPTGAGNTIYF
TRBV19	-	-	TRBJ1-2	TGTGCCAGTAGTATTCCGTTTGGAGGGAGCTATGGCTACACCTTC	CASSIPFGGSYGYTF
TRBV2	TRBD1	-	TRBJ1-6	TGTGCCAGCAGCGGGGAGGGACAGGGATATAATTCACCCCTCCACTTT	CASSGEGQGYNSPLHF
TRBV5-1	-	many	TRBJ2-2	TGCGCCAGCAGCTTGGATAGACTCACAAACACCGGGGAGCTGTTTTTT	CASSLDRLTNTGELFF
TRBV1	-	medium-sized	TRBJ2-2	TGCACCAGCAGCCCCACGGGGGGCGGGGGGGCCGCCGGGGAGCTGTTTTTT	CTSSPTGGGGAAGELFF
TRBV7-9	-	-	TRBJ1-2	TGTGCCAGCAGCTTAGGCAGGGGATGGGGCTACACCTTC	CASSLGRGWGYTF
TRBV28	-	-	TRBJ1-6	TGTGCCAGCGGCCACAGAAATTCACCCCTCCACTTT	CASGHRNSPLHF
TRBV30	-	medium-sized	TRBJ1-3	TGTGCCTGGAGCCCGGGTGGAAACACCATATATTTT	CAWSPGGNTIYF
TRBV7-9	TRBD1	once	TRBJ1-1	TGTGCCAGCAGCTTCCCCCTCGGGACAGGGGACACTGAAGCTTTCTTT	CASSFPLGTGDTEAFF
TRBV7-2	-	-	TRBJ1-2	TGTGCCAGCAGCTTAGAGTCAGCGAACTATGGCTACACCTTC	CASSLESANYGYTF
TRBV6-2/TRBV6-3	-	-	TRBJ2-1	TGTGCCAGCAGTCAACGGACTAAAGCGGGCCCTACCTACAATGAGCAGTTCTTC	CASSQRTKAGPTYNEQFF
TRBV7-2	-	-	TRBJ1-3	TGTGCCAGCAGTCTTAGAATAGCGCTCTCTGGAAACACCATATATTTT	CASSLRIALSGNTIYF
TRBV7-2	TRBD1	-	TRBJ1-5	TGTGCCAGCAGCTCCGGGACAGGACTACATCAGCCCCAGCATTTT	CASSSGTGLHQPQHF
TRBV4-1	TRBD1	-	TRBJ1-3	TGCGCCAGCAGCCAAGGGAGTTTTGGGACAGGGGGTAGTGACACCATATATTTT	CASSQGSFGTGGSDTIYF
TRBV5-1	TRBD1	-	TRBJ1-3	TGCGCCAGCAGCCCGTCAAGACAGGGGAAGGAGCCTGGAAACACCATATATTTT	CASSPSRQGKEPGNTIYF
TRBV11-2	-	-	TRBJ1-6	TGTGCCAGCAGCCGGGATAATTCACCCCTCCACTTT	CASSRDNSPLHF
TRBV29-1	-	-	TRBJ2-2	TGCAGCGTCCTCGTGTCCGCCGGGACCGGGGAGCTGTTTTTT	CSVLVSAGTGELFF
TRBV12-3/TRBV12-4	-	-	TRBJ1-6	TGTGCCAGCAGGCGGACAACTAATTCACCCCTCCACTTT	CASRRTTNSPLHF
TRBV19	TRBD1	-	TRBJ1-6	TGTGCCGTCTTACGGGACAGGGTCTCACCCCTCCACTTT	CAVLRDRVSPLHF
TRBV6-5	-	-	TRBJ1-3	TGTGCCAGCAGGGCCGTCTCTGGAAACACCATATATTTT	CASRAVSGNTIYF
TRBV27	TRBD2	-	TRBJ2-1	TGTGCCAGCAGTTTATCGAATCCATGGACTAGCGGGATATCCTACAATGAGCAGTTCTTC	CASSLSNPWTSGISYNEQFF
TRBV7-9	-	once	TRBJ2-3	TGTGCCAGCAGGCTTAGTGCAGATACGCAGTATTTT	CASRLSADTQYF
TRBV27	-	-	TRBJ2-1	TGTGCCAGCAGTCCCCAACCGGAGCCGGGGAATGAGCAGTTCTTC	CASSPQPEPGNEQFF
TRBV5-6	-	-	TRBJ2-5	TGTGCCAGCAGCGGGTTTCGAGGACACTTTCAAGAGACCCAGTACTTC	CASSGFRGHFQETQYF
TRBV30	-	-	TRBJ2-5	TGTGCCTGGAGTCTGGAGAGAGAGACCCAGTACTTC	CAWSLERETQYF
TRBV6-6	-	-	TRBJ2-2	TGTGCCAGCAGTGAGAGTCGGGCCGGGGAGCTGTTTTTT	CASSESRAGELFF
TRBV30	-	-	TRBJ2-1	TGTGCCTGGGACCGAGGGGGCTCCTACAATGAGCAGTTCTTC	CAWDRGGSYNEQFF
TRBV28	-	-	TRBJ1-2	TGTGCCAGCAGTTTGATCCCAGGTCCTAACTATGGCTACACCTTC	CASSLIPGPNYGYTF
TRBV3-1/TRBV3-2	TRBD2	few	TRBJ2-3	TGTGCCAGCAGCCAAGGGCTCGCTAGCGGGGGCCGAGATACGCAGTATTTT	CASSQGLASGGRDTQYF
TRBV7-9	-	-	TRBJ2-2	TGTGCCAGCAGCTTAGCCGGAGACACCGGGGAGCTGTTTTTT	CASSLAGDTGELFF
TRBV9	-	-	TRBJ1-5	TGTGCCAGCAGCGAGACAGATAGCAATCAGCCCCAGCATTTT	CASSETDSNQPQHF
TRBV9	TRBD1	-	TRBJ2-1	TGTGCCAGCAGCGCCGACAGGGGCGCCAATGAGCAGTTCTTC	CASSADRGANEQFF
TRBV3-1/TRBV3-2	-	-	TRBJ1-3	TGTGCCAGCAGCCAAGGGGGGGCTGGAAACACCATATATTTT	CASSQGGAGNTIYF
TRBV13	TRBD1	-	TRBJ1-4	TGTGCCAGCAGCCCCACAGGGGATGGTGAAAAACTGTTTTTT	CASSPTGDGEKLFF
TRBV13	TRBD1	-	TRBJ1-1	TGTGCCAGCAGCTCGCTACAGGGGACCTTGAACACTGAAGCTTTCTTT	CASSSLQGTLNTEAFF
TRBV7-2	TRBD1	-	TRBJ1-2	TGTGCCAGCAGCCCCAGATCCCCAGGGGGCGTCAGCGGCTACACCTTC	CASSPRSPGGVSGYTF
TRBV29-1	-	few	TRBJ1-4	TGCAGCGTTAAAACAGGCCAGAGTAATGAAAAACTGTTTTTT	CSVKTGQSNEKLFF
TRBV30	TRBD1	once	TRBJ1-4	TGTGCCTGGAGTGTACTTGGCAGGGGGGAAAAACTGTTTTTT	CAWSVLGRGEKLFF
TRBV9	-	-	TRBJ2-5	TGTGCCAGCAGCGTATCTACAGCCCAAGAGACCCAGTACTTC	CASSVSTAQETQYF
TRBV19	TRBD1	-	TRBJ1-5	TGTGCCAGTAGTTTCCGGGACAGGCACGATCAGCCCCAGCATTTT	CASSFRDRHDQPQHF
TRBV18	TRBD1	-	TRBJ1-4	TGTGCCAGCTCATCCTCCGGGACAGGGTTTGGAGAAAAACTGTTTTTT	CASSSSGTGFGEKLFF
TRBV9	TRBD1	-	TRBJ1-1	TGTGCCAGCAGCGTAGCAAGGACAGGCGGTACTGAAGCTTTCTTT	CASSVARTGGTEAFF
TRBV30	TRBD1	-	TRBJ1-1	TGTGCCTCCGGGACAGGGTTGAACACTGAAGCTTTCTTT	CASGTGLNTEAFF